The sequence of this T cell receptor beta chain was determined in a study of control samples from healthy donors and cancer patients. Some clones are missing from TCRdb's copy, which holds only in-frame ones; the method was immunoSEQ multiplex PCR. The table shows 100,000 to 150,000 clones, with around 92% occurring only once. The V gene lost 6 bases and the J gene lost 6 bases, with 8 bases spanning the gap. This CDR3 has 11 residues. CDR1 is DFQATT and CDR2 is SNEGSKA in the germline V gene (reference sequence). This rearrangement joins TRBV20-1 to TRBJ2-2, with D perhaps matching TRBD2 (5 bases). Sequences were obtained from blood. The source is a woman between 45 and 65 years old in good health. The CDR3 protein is CSAEEAGELFF. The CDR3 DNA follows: TGCAGTGCGGAGGAAGCCGGGGAGCTGTTTTTT.